In this sample, the clone carrying this T cell receptor beta chain turned up a few times. This record belongs to a study of T-cell reconstitution after alpha-beta-depleted transplantation in children. Preparation of the TCRbeta library involved a method that used unique molecular identifiers. MiXCR was run by TCRdb on the PCR reads, yielding one entry per CDR3 protein. The profile covers 440,000 or so distinct CDR3 sequences, with 11% appearing a single time and roughly 6% taken by the ten largest. The CDR3 contains 13 residues. Per the germline V gene, CDR1 is SQVTM and CDR2 is ANQGSEA. The V gene lost 5 bases and the J gene lost 0 bases, with 11 bases spanning the gap.

The chain is built from TRBV29-1 and TRBJ2-7; perhaps D is TRBD1 or TRBD2 (5 bases each). The receptor was derived from a human donor who donated a stem cell graft to a child with acute myeloid leukemia. The sequencing here drew on PBMCs from the stem cell graft donor, taken from the stem cell graft. The CDR3 protein is CSVRSGASYEQYF. CDR3 DNA sequence: TGCAGCGTTCGATCCGGGGCCTCCTACGAGCAGTACTTC.